One sample yielded the 20 T cell receptor beta chains listed below, sequenced in a study of cytomegalovirus exposure and HLA in healthy donors. PCR was performed using 60 Vbeta and 13 Jbeta primers. TCRdb's table, derived via immunoSEQ multiplex PCR, lists solely in-frame clones and lacks some. The sample gives more than 150,000 clones, roughly 80% of which show up once; about 3.8% is in the top ten. The sample consisted of PBMCs. The receptors were gathered from a man in his forties or fifties in good health and CMV-seronegative.

The CDR3 nucleotides read TGTGCCAGTTCCCCCGGCGGGGGCTCTTGGATATACGGAAACACCATATATTTT. Translating it yields CASSPGGGSWIYGNTIYF. The gene calls are TRBV19 and TRBJ1-3; maybe TRBD1 (6 bases). Trimming removed 8 bases at V and 4 bases at J, with 27 bases between. Germline CDR1 is LNHDA and CDR2 is SQIVND (reference sequence). This CDR3 is built from 18 residues.

V is TRBV9 and J is TRBJ2-3; 14 bases line up with TRBD2. The V segment lost 0 bases and the J segment 7 bases; nucleotides outside the gene matches: 1. The CDR3 contains 15 residues. Germline CDR1 is SGDLS and CDR2 is YYNGEE. DNA for the CDR3: TGTGCCAGCAGCGTAGGACTAGCGGGGGGGAATACGCAGTATTTT. Its translation: CASSVGLAGGNTQYF.

The DNA of the CDR3 is TGTGCCAGCACCAGACAGTTAAATGAAAAACTGTTTTTT. Its translation is CASTRQLNEKLFF. The rearrangement joins TRBV5-8 to TRBJ1-4, with D perhaps matching TRBD1 (5 bases). Germline CDR1 reads SGHTS; CDR2 reads YDEGEE. V was clipped by 6 bases and J by 5 bases, with 11 bases between them. The CDR3 length is 13 residues.

The chain has TRBV5-6 and TRBJ1-3; tentatively, D is TRBD1 (5 bases). The ends were cut back, 0 bases at V and 6 bases at J, with 7 bases in the middle. Germline V gene data show CDR1 as SGHDT and CDR2 as YYEEEE. The CDR3 covers 13 residues. This CDR3 reads CASSLVQENTIYF. The CDR3 DNA reads as TGTGCCAGCAGCTTGGTACAGGAAAACACCATATATTTT.

This sequence joins TRBV28 and TRBJ2-7, with D possibly TRBD2 on 7 matching bases. Looked up from germline, CDR1 is MDHEN and CDR2 is SYDVKM. V was cut by 7 bases and J by 6 bases, with 19 bases left in between. The CDR3 sequence is 14 residues long. In DNA, the CDR3 is TGTGCCAGCAACCACATGGGGGGGGCGGGCGAGCAGTACTTC. It translates to CASNHMGGAGEQYF.

The chain carries TRBV5-1 and TRBJ2-1, with D unresolved. The CDR3 sequence is 14 residues long. V dropped 0 bases and J dropped 2 bases, with 6 bases sitting between them. Per the germline V gene, CDR1 is SGHRS and CDR2 is YFSETQ. CDR3 amino acids: CASSLAEAYNEQFF. Here the CDR3 DNA reads TGCGCCAGCAGCTTGGCCGAGGCCTACAATGAGCAGTTCTTC.

This clone appeared once. The chain has TRBV18 and TRBJ2-5; D is perhaps TRBD1 (6 bases). Trimming removed 6 bases from V and 2 bases from J, with 13 bases in between. Germline CDR1 reads KGHSH; CDR2 reads LQKENI. The CDR3 runs to 14 residues. CDR3 sequence reads: CASSMTGDQETQYF. DNA of the CDR3: TGTGCCAGCTCTATGACAGGTGATCAAGAGACCCAGTACTTC.

This clone has a handful of counts. This rearrangement joins TRBV19 to TRBJ1-4; D ambiguous. Germline assignment: CDR1 LNHDA and CDR2 SQIVND (reference sequence). The CDR3 contains 15 residues. The V end lost 8 bases, the J end lost 4 bases, and 17 bases lay between the germline ends. The CDR3 DNA follows: TGTGCCAGTCGGGCGGAGGTTTGGAATAATGAAAAACTGTTTTTT. Amino acid sequence: CASRAEVWNNEKLFF.

This chain uses TRBV11-2 with TRBJ2-7, with TRBD1 identical over 7 bases. The germline gives CDR1 SGHAT, CDR2 FQNNGV. The CDR3 length is 15 residues. Trimming cost V 6 bases and J 2 bases; bases outside gene matches: 10. The chain's CDR3 is CASSTLRDRPYEQYF. CDR3 DNA sequence: TGTGCCAGCAGTACTCTTCGGGACAGACCCTACGAGCAGTACTTC.

V usage is TRBV6-5 and J usage is TRBJ1-4; a possible D gene is TRBD1 (6 bases). The germline V gene has CDR1 MNHEY and CDR2 SVGAGI. The germline V and J ends were trimmed by 6 bases and 3 bases, with 14 bases remaining between them. The CDR3 has 15 residues. The DNA for the CDR3 is TGTGCCAGCAGCACCCACAGGGTTGCTAATGAAAAACTGTTTTTT. The encoded protein is CASSTHRVANEKLFF.

The chain links TRBV7-9 to TRBJ1-2; 7 nucleotides align to TRBD1. V shed 3 bases and J 7 bases; nucleotides not matched to a gene: 11. CDR1 is SEHNR and CDR2 is FQNEAQ in the germline V gene (reference sequence). The CDR3 runs 15 residues. This CDR3 reads CASSFKMAQGVGYTF. Written as DNA, the CDR3 is TGTGCCAGCAGCTTTAAAATGGCGCAGGGGGTTGGCTACACCTTC.

This sequence joins TRBV7-9 and TRBJ2-1, with TRBD1 matching 7 bases. With 5 bases clipped from V and 13 bases from J, the junction kept 11 bases outside the gene matches. This CDR3 has 13 residues. The germline V gene has CDR1 SEHNR and CDR2 FQNEAQ (reference sequence). In nucleotides, the CDR3 is TGTGCCAGCAGCCGGCAGGGTACAGGGGAACAGTTCTTC. Protein product: CASSRQGTGEQFF.

CDR3 nucleotides: TGTGCCAGCAGTGGAGGGTCGGGGAATCAGCCCCAGCATTTT. Protein sequence: CASSGGSGNQPQHF. J is TRBJ1-5 and V is TRBV6-1; D is ambiguous. This CDR3 has 14 amino acids. V gave up 4 bases and J gave up 4 bases, with 11 bases separating them. CDR1 and CDR2 (germline): MNHNS, SASEGT.

This clone was observed a few times. The CDR3 DNA follows: TGCGCCAGCAGCCGTGGACAGGGCCCCACAGATACGCAGTATTTT. This translates into CASSRGQGPTDTQYF. The J gene is TRBJ2-3, the V gene TRBV4-3, with TRBD1 matching 8 bases. Per germline, CDR1 LGHNA and CDR2 YSLEER. The CDR3 is 15 amino acids. Trimming took 4 bases from V and 2 from J; bases not matched to a gene: 5.

CDR3 sequence (DNA): TGTGCCATCAGGGCGGGGGGCTCGAGGGAGACCCAGTACTTC. This encodes CAIRAGGSRETQYF. This sequence joins TRBV10-3 and TRBJ2-5; 8 bases line up with TRBD2. CDR3 length: 14 amino acids. The V and J ends lost 6 bases and 5 bases, in that order; junction bases with no gene match: 8. From germline, CDR1 is ENHRY and CDR2 SYGVKD.

The rearrangement links TRBV7-2 to TRBJ2-5, with TRBD2 matching 9 bases. The germline V gene has CDR1 SGHTA and CDR2 FQGNSA. The CDR3 loop spans 17 amino acids. V dropped 5 bases and J dropped 3; count of bases not matched to a gene: 13. The CDR3 reads CASSRPAGGPLEETQYF. CDR3 DNA: TGTGCCAGCAGCCGTCCGGCGGGGGGGCCCCTTGAAGAGACCCAGTACTTC. Complete variable domain (other parts from reference TRBV7-2 and TRBJ2-5): GAGVSQSPSNKVTEKGKDVELRCDPISGHTALYWYRQSLGQGLEFLIYFQGNSAPDKSGLPSDRFSAERTGGSVSTLTIQRTQQEDSAVYLCASSRPAGGPLEETQYFGPGTRLLVL.

The gene calls are TRBV5-4 and TRBJ2-5, with 7 bases identical to TRBD1. The CDR3 is made up of 13 amino acids. The germline gives CDR1 SGHNT, CDR2 YYREEE (reference sequence). Trimming at V came to 4 bases and at J to 2 bases, leaving 2 bases not matched to a gene. The CDR3 bases are TGTGCCAGCAGCGGGGGACAGCAAGAGACCCAGTACTTC. Translated, it gives CASSGGQQETQYF.

The table lists this clone with a few counts. This chain uses TRBV6-5 with TRBJ1-2; possible D gene TRBD1, 5 bases. The CDR3 loop spans 13 amino acids. Germline CDR1 reads MNHEY; CDR2 reads SVGAGI. Trimming took off 5 bases at V and 4 bases at J, with 11 bases between the two ends. The CDR3 protein is CASSNTGSYGYTF. CDR3 nucleotide sequence: TGTGCCAGCAGTAATACAGGTTCCTATGGCTACACCTTC.

This clone was observed once. The rearrangement uses TRBV25-1 and TRBJ2-1, with a possible D match to TRBD1 (6 bases). Looked up from germline, CDR1 is MGHDK and CDR2 is SYGVNS. With 3 bases removed from V and 5 bases from J, the gap between germline ends came to 14 bases. CDR3 length: 15 amino acids. CDR3 DNA sequence: TGTGCCAGCAGTGATCCGGGACATATCCACAATGAGCAGTTCTTC. It encodes CASSDPGHIHNEQFF.

The chain joins TRBV19 to TRBJ1-5; 10 bases match TRBD1. This CDR3 spans 19 amino acids. With 3 bases clipped from V and 9 bases from J, the junction kept 20 bases outside the gene matches. CDR1 is LNHDA, CDR2 SQIVND, per germline (reference sequence). The CDR3 sequence is CASSIEDRGTGDWTAPQHF. CDR3 DNA sequence: TGTGCCAGTAGTATTGAGGATAGGGGGACAGGGGATTGGACGGCGCCCCAGCATTTT. Complete variable domain (other parts from reference TRBV19 and TRBJ1-5): DGGITQSPKYLFRKEGQNVTLSCEQNLNHDAMYWYRQDPGQGLRLIYYSQIVNDFQKGDIAEGYSVSREKKESFPLTVTSAQKNPTAFYLCASSIEDRGTGDWTAPQHFGDGTRLSIL.